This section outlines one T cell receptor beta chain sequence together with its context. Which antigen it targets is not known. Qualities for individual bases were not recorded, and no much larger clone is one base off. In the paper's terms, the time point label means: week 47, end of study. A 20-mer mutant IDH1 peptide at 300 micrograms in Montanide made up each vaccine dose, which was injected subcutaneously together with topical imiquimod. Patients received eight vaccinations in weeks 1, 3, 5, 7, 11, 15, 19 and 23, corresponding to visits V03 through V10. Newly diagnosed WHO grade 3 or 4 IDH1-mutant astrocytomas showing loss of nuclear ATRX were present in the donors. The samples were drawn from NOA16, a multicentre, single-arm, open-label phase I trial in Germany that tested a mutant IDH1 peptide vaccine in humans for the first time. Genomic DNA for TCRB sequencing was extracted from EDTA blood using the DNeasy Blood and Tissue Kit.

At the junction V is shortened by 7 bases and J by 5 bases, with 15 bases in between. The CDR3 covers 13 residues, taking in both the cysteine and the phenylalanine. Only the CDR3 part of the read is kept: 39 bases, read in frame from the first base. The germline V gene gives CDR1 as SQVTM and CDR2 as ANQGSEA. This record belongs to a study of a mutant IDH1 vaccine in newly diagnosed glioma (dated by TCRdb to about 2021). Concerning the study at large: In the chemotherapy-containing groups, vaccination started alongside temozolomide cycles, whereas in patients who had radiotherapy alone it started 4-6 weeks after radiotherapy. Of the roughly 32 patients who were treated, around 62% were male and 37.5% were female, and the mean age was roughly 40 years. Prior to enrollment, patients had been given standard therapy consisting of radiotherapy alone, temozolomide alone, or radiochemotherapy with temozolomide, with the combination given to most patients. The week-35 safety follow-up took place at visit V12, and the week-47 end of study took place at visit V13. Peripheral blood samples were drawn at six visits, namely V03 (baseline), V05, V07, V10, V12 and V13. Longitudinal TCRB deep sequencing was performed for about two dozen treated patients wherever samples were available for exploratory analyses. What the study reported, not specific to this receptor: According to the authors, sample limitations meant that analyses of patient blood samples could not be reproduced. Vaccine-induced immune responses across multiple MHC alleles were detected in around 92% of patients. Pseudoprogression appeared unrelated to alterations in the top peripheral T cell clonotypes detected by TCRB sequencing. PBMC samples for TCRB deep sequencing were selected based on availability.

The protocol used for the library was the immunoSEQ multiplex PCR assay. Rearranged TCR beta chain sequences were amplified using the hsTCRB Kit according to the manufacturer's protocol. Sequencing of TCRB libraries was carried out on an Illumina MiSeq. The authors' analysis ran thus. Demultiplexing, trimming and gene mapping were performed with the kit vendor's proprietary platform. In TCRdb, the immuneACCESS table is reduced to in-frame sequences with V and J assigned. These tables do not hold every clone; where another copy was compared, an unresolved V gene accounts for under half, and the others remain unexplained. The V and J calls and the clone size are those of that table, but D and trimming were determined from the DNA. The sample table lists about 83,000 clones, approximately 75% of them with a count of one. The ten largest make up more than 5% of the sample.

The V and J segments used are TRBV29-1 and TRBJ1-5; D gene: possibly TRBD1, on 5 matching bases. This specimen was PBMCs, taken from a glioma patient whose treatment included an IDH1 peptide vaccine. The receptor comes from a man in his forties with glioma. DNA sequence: TGCAGCGCCGGTGGGGCTCGGGATCAGCCCCAGCATTTT. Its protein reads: CSAGGARDQPQHF.